Only a few counts were recorded for the clone carrying this T cell receptor (beta chain). Per the original data handling: Estimates of nucleated cell counts were drawn from the amplification of reference gene primers. Clones were sequenced by immunoSEQ multiplex PCR, and TCRdb holds only the in-frame ones, with some missing. Clone size and the V and J calls come from that table; the DNA yielded D and trimming. This table holds about 240,000 clones, around 87% found once. These data originate in a study of blood T cell repertoires in COVID-19. Study overall: Samples representing acute and convalescent COVID-19 were sourced from the United States, Italy and Spain. Sample material is recorded as cDNA or gDNA derived from T cells, B-cell-depleted T cells, or PBMCs.

With 3 bases clipped from V and 7 bases from J, the junction kept 9 bases outside the gene matches. The germline V gene encodes CDR1 SEHNR and CDR2 FQNEAQ (reference sequence). This CDR3 region has 17 residues. The sequencing input was peripheral blood. This sequence was found in a woman between 65 and 79 years old with active or convalescent COVID-19. The chain carries TRBV7-9 and TRBJ1-4, with 12 bases lining up with TRBD1. CDR3 sequence reads: CASSLAGTGGAGEKLFF. The CDR3 bases are TGTGCCAGCAGCTTGGCTGGGACAGGGGGCGCCGGTGAAAAACTGTTTTTT.